The rows below give T cell receptor beta chains drawn from one sample of a study of blood T cell repertoires in COVID-19. The table came from immunoSEQ multiplex PCR; TCRdb's copy has only in-frame clones and leaves some out. The table has about 280,000 clones, about 82% seen once; the top ten hold around 5.5%. Sequencing used peripheral blood. Receptors originate from a middle-aged man with active or convalescent COVID-19. Each CDR3 is given with its conserved first and last residue. Each record gives: J gene, V gene, clone size, D gene, CDR3 DNA, CDR3 protein. A D gene is named only where the DNA matches it firmly. Only some rows state a clone size, as once, few, many or a class for expanded clones.

TRBJ2-3 TRBV28 - TRBD2 TGTGCCAGCAGTTTGGGACTAGCGGGGAGCACAGATACGCAGTATTTT CASSLGLAGSTDTQYF
TRBJ1-1 TRBV6-5 - - TGTGCCAGCAGTTTGGGCGCGAACACTGAAGCTTTCTTT CASSLGANTEAFF
TRBJ2-3 TRBV28 once TRBD2 TGTGCCAGCATGCCCCCTATAGCGGGAGGGTCCACAGATACGCAGTATTTT CASMPPIAGGSTDTQYF
TRBJ1-2 TRBV6-5 - TRBD1 TGTGCCACCAAGGGACAGGGGGGAAGTGGCTACACCTTC CATKGQGGSGYTF
TRBJ2-3 TRBV3-1/TRBV3-2 - - TGTGCCAGCAGCCAAGATATCACAGATACGCAGTATTTT CASSQDITDTQYF
TRBJ2-3 TRBV7-2 - - TGTGCCAGCAGCTTTAGGAGGGACGATACGCAGTATTTT CASSFRRDDTQYF
TRBJ2-1 TRBV19 - TRBD2 TGTGCCAGTAGTCAATGGGCGGGAGGGACCGTTAGCTCCTACAATGAGCAGTTCTTC CASSQWAGGTVSSYNEQFF
TRBJ2-7 TRBV4-2 - - TGTGCCAGCAGCCAAACCCAGGGGTATTCGTACGAGCAGTACTTC CASSQTQGYSYEQYF
TRBJ1-4 TRBV5-1 - - TGCGCCAGCAGCCCCGGACTTCTAACTAATGAAAAACTGTTTTTT CASSPGLLTNEKLFF
TRBJ2-2 TRBV5-1 - TRBD2 TGCGCCAGCAGTCTGGGGTCTAGCGGGCCAAGCGGGGAGCTGTTTTTT CASSLGSSGPSGELFF
TRBJ1-6 TRBV7-9 - - TGTGCCAGCAGCTCTAGTTCCGGGAGACGTAATTCACCCCTCCACTTT CASSSSSGRRNSPLHF
TRBJ2-3 TRBV7-9 - TRBD2 TGTGCCAGCAGCCAACGGCCGGGACTAGCGGGGACAGATACGCAGTATTTT CASSQRPGLAGTDTQYF
TRBJ1-2 TRBV30 - TRBD1 TGTGCCTGGAGTGCAGAGACAGGGTTTGGCTACACCTTC CAWSAETGFGYTF
TRBJ2-1 TRBV3-1/TRBV3-2 few TRBD1 TGTGCCAGCAGCCGCACCACAGGGGAAGCCGGTATGGGGCAGTTCTTC CASSRTTGEAGMGQFF
TRBJ2-2 TRBV7-9 - TRBD2 TGTGCCAGCAGTCCCGCCGGGACTAGCGGCGGGGAGCTGTTTTTT CASSPAGTSGGELFF
TRBJ2-1 TRBV24-1 few TRBD1 TGTGCCACCAGTGCGTGGGGGACAGGGGTCCACAATGAGCAGTTCTTC CATSAWGTGVHNEQFF
TRBJ1-5 TRBV30 - TRBD1 TGTGCCTGGAGTGTAGAGACGTGGGGACAGGGAAGGGGTAGCAATCAGCCCCAGCATTTT CAWSVETWGQGRGSNQPQHF
TRBJ2-1 TRBV9 - TRBD1 TGTGCCAGCAGCGCGGACAGGGAATTAGGTGAGCAGTTCTTC CASSADRELGEQFF
TRBJ1-1 TRBV19 - TRBD1 TGTGCCAGTATTAAAACCGGGACAGGGTACCCTGAAGCTTTCTTT CASIKTGTGYPEAFF
TRBJ2-7 TRBV3-1/TRBV3-2 - TRBD2 TGTGCCAGCACTCGGGGACTAGCCTACGAGCAGTACTTC CASTRGLAYEQYF
TRBJ1-5 TRBV4-3 - - TGCGCCAGCAGCCAGGAGAGTAGCAATCAGCCCCAGCATTTT CASSQESSNQPQHF
TRBJ2-1 TRBV24-1 - TRBD2 TGTGCCACCAGTGACCTCAGCGGGAGTACCTACAATGAGCAGTTCTTC CATSDLSGSTYNEQFF
TRBJ1-1 TRBV2 - TRBD1 TGTGCCAGCAGTAGACAGGGGCTAAACACTGAAGCTTTCTTT CASSRQGLNTEAFF